This T cell receptor beta chain emerged from a study of T cells after yellow fever vaccination. Regarding the study as a whole: Researchers cautioned that FACS-sorted repertoires could harbor abundant clonotypes contaminating from the bulk population.

The study made its TCR cDNA through 5'RACE template switching. That step introduced a universal primer site along with UMIs. TCRdb used MiXCR to reprocess the 5' RACE reads, holding one entry per CDR3 protein. The table has about 340,000 distinct CDR3 sequences, over 8% seen once. Per germline, CDR1 SGHRS and CDR2 YFSETQ. Trimming stripped 5 bases from V and 6 bases from J, with 14 bases between. This CDR3 spans 13 amino acids. This clonotype was observed at least ten times. The antigen remains undetermined. The sequence was obtained from a man between 18 and 35 years old who received the YFV17D yellow fever vaccine. The specimen was PBMCs, collected on the day of the first yellow fever vaccination. The chain recombines TRBV5-1 with TRBJ1-2; no firm D call. The CDR3 protein is CASRGSQTDGYTF. CDR3 in DNA: TGCGCCAGCAGAGGTTCCCAGACGGATGGCTACACCTTC.